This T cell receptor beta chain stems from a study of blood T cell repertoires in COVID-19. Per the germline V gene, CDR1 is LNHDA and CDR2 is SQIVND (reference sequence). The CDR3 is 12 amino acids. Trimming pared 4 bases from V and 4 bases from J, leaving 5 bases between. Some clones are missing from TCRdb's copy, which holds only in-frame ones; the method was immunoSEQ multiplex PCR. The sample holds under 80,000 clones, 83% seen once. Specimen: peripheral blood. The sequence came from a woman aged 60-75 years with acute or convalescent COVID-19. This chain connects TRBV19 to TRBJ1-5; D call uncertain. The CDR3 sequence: CASSRENQPQHF. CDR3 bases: TGTGCCAGTAGTAGGGAGAATCAGCCCCAGCATTTT.